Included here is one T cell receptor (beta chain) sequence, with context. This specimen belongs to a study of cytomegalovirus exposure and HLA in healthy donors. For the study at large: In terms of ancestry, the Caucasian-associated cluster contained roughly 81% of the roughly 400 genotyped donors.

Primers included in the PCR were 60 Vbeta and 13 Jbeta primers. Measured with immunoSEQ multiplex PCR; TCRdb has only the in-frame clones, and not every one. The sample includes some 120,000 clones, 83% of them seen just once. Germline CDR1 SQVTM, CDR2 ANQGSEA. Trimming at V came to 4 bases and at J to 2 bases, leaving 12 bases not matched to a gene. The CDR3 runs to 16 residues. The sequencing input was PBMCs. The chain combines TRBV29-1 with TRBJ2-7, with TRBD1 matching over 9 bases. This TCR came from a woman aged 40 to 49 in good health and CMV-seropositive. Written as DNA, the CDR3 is TGCAGCGTTGTCAGCGGCGGGGACAGGGCCGCCTACGAGCAGTACTTC. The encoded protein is CSVVSGGDRAAYEQYF.